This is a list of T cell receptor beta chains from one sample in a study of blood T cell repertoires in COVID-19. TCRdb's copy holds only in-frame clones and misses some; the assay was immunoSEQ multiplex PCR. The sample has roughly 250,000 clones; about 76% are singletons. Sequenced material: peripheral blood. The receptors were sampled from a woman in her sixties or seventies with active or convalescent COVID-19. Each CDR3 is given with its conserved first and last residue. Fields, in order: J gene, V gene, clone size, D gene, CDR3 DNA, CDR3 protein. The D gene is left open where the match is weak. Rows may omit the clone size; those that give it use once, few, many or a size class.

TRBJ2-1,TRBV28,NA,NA,TGTGCCAGCAGTGAACCCCCAGGGGCTGAGCAGTTCTTC,CASSEPPGAEQFF
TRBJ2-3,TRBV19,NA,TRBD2,TGTGCCAGTAGTATAGGTAGACTAGCGGGGGGCACAGATACGCAGTATTTT,CASSIGRLAGGTDTQYF
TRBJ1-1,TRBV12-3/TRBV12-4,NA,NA,TGTGCCAGCAGCCCAGGGGTGAACACTGAAGCTTTCTTT,CASSPGVNTEAFF
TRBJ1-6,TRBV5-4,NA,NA,TGTGCCAGCAGCTTTGGGGGGGGAGGTAATTCACCCCTCCACTTT,CASSFGGGGNSPLHF
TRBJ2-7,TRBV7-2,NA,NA,TGTGCCAGCAGCTCGCAGGGGCCCTACGAGCAGTACTTC,CASSSQGPYEQYF
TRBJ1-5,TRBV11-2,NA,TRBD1,TGTGCCAGCAGCTTAGTGACAGGGTACAATCAGCCCCAGCATTTT,CASSLVTGYNQPQHF
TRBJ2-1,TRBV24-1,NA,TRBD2,TGTGCCACCAGCACGAGCGGGGGGTCCGGTGAGCAGTTCTTC,CATSTSGGSGEQFF
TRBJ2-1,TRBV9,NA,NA,TGTGCCAGCAGCGTCATCTCGGGGGGCTTGTACAATGAGCAGTTCTTC,CASSVISGGLYNEQFF
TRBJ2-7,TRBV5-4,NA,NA,TGTGCCAGCATGGACCGGACAATCAACTCCTACGAGCAGTACTTC,CASMDRTINSYEQYF
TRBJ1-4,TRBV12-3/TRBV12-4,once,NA,TGTGCCAGCAGTTTCGGGTCTGGGGAAAAACTGTTTTTT,CASSFGSGEKLFF
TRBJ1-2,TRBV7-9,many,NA,TGTGCCAGCAGCGTCCGGGCCGAGGGTTATGGCTACACCTTC,CASSVRAEGYGYTF
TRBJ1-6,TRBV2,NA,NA,TGTGCCAGCATTCCCGACAGCTCCTATAATTCACCCCTCCACTTT,CASIPDSSYNSPLHF
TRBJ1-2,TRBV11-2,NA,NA,TGTGCCAGCAGCTTAGATACCTTGACAGGCCGGCGGGGCTACACCTTC,CASSLDTLTGRRGYTF
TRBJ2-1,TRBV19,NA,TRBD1,TGTGCCAGTAGTATCCAACGACAGGGGGAGCAGTTCTTC,CASSIQRQGEQFF
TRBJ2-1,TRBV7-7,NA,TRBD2,TGTGCCAGCAGTAGAGGACTAGCGGGGCCCACTAATGAGCAGTTCTTC,CASSRGLAGPTNEQFF
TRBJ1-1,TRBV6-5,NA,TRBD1,TGTGCCAGCACCAGGACCGACAGGGTAAAGACTGAAGCTTTCTTT,CASTRTDRVKTEAFF
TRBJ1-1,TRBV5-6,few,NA,TGTGCCAGCAGCTGGGAAGCTTGGGGGCCTGAAGCTTTCTTT,CASSWEAWGPEAFF
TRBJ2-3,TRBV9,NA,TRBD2,TGTGCCAGCAGCGCCAATAGCGGGGGATACACAGATACGCAGTATTTT,CASSANSGGYTDTQYF
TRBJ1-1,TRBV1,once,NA,TGCACCAGCAGCCAAGATGGAACAGGGCTTGCTGGGGTTAAGCTAAACACTGAAGCTTTCTTT,CTSSQDGTGLAGVKLNTEAFF
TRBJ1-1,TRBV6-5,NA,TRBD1,TGTGCCAGCAGCACGGGACAGACCAAAGCTTTCTTT,CASSTGQTKAFF
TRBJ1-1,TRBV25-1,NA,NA,TGTGCCAGCAGTAAGGGGCCTCGACAAGCTTTCTTT,CASSKGPRQAFF
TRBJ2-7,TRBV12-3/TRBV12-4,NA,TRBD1,TGTGCCAGTAGGACAGGGGGCGACGAGCAGTACTTC,CASRTGGDEQYF
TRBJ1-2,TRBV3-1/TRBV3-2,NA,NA,TGTGCCAGCAGCCTTCTAGAGGATGGCTACACCTTC,CASSLLEDGYTF
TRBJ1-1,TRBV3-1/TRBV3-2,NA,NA,TGTGCCAGCAGCCAAGCGCCGGGTTTGCCGAGGGGGATGAACACTGAAGCTTTCTTT,CASSQAPGLPRGMNTEAFF
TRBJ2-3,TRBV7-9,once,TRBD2,TGTGCCAGCAGCTTAGCCGCGGGGGGGATCACAGATACGCAGTATTTT,CASSLAAGGITDTQYF
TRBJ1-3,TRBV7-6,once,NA,TGTGCCAGCAGCTTAGGGGGACAAGTATCTGGAAACACCATATATTTT,CASSLGGQVSGNTIYF
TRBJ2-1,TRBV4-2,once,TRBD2,TGTGCCAGCGGGTTCGGGACTAGCGGATACAATGAGCAGTTCTTC,CASGFGTSGYNEQFF
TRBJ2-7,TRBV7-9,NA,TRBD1,TGTGCCAGCAGCTCCTTAGAGGACAGGTATAACTCCTACGAGCAGTACTTC,CASSSLEDRYNSYEQYF
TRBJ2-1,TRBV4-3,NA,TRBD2,TGCGCCAGCAGCCGCAGCGGGGGGTACAATGAGCAGTTCTTC,CASSRSGGYNEQFF
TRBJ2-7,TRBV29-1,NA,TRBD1,TGCAGCGTAAAGGGACAGGGGAACGAGCAGTACTTC,CSVKGQGNEQYF
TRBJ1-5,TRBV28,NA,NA,TGTGCCAGCAGCTCGCCGTCTGGGCTCGGTGATCAGCCCCAGCATTTT,CASSSPSGLGDQPQHF
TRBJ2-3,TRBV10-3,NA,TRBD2,TGTGCCACCACTAGCGGGGGTAGTTCAACAGATACGCAGTATTTT,CATTSGGSSTDTQYF
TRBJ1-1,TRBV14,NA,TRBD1,TGTGCCAGCAGCCGAGCACAGGGGGAAGGGAACACTGAAGCTTTCTTT,CASSRAQGEGNTEAFF
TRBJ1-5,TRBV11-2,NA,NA,TGTGCCAGCTCGGAGGGCAATCAGCCCCAGCATTTT,CASSEGNQPQHF
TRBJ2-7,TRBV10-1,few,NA,TGCGCCAGCAGTGGAGGCTCCTACGAGCAGTACTTC,CASSGGSYEQYF
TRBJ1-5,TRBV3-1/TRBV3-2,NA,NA,TGTGCCAGCAGCCAAGATGCGAGGGTCAATCAGCCCCAGCATTTT,CASSQDARVNQPQHF
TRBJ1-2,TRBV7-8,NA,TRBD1,TGTGCCAGCAGCTCCTGGGGACAGTCGCCTGCTGTAGACTATGGCTACACCTTC,CASSSWGQSPAVDYGYTF
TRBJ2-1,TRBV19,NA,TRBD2,TGTGCCACCCAACTAGCGGGGGGGCCCAATGAGCAGTTCTTC,CATQLAGGPNEQFF
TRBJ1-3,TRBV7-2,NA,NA,TGTGCCAGCAGCTCGACAGGACCCTCTGGAAACACCATATATTTT,CASSSTGPSGNTIYF
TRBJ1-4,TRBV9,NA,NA,TGTGCCAGCAGCGTCGGGGGGCTCGCCCAACTGTTTTTT,CASSVGGLAQLFF
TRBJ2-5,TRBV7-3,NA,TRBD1,TGTGCCAGCAGTCAGGGGACAGAAGAGACCCAGTACTTC,CASSQGTEETQYF
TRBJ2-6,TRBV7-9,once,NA,TGTGCCAGCAGCTTAGTTGGGACAAGGGTCTCTGGGGCCAACGTCCTGACTTTC,CASSLVGTRVSGANVLTF
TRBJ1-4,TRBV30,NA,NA,TGTGCCTGGAGACGCCCGTTCGGGATTAATGAAAAACTGTTTTTT,CAWRRPFGINEKLFF
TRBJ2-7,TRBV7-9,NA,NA,TGTGCCAGCAGCCCTGAAGGGAGGGGGGGGTACGAGCAGTACTTC,CASSPEGRGGYEQYF
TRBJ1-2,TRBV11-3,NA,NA,TGTGCCAGCAGCTCAGGGGAAGGCTACACCTTC,CASSSGEGYTF
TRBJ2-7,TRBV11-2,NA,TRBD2,TGTGCCAGCAGCTTATGGGCGGGACTAGCGGGCTACGAGCAGTACTTC,CASSLWAGLAGYEQYF
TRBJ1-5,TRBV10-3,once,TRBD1,TGTGCCATCAGTGAGTCACCTACAGGGGTTGAAAATCAGCCCCAGCATTTT,CAISESPTGVENQPQHF
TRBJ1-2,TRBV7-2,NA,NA,TGTGCCAGCAGCTTAATACAGACAGTTTATGGCTACACCTTC,CASSLIQTVYGYTF
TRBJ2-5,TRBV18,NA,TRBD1,TGTGCCAGCTCGTCAAACAGGGGCCAAGAGACCCAGTACTTC,CASSSNRGQETQYF
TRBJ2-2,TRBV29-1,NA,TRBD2,TGCAGCGTGGGGATTGGACTAGCGGGGGTTACCGGGGAGCTGTTTTTT,CSVGIGLAGVTGELFF
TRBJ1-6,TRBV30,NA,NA,TGTGCCTGGATGATCCAAGGACAGTATAATTCACCCCTCCACTTT,CAWMIQGQYNSPLHF
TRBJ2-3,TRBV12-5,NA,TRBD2,TGTGCTAGTGGTTTGCTAGCGGGGGGAACAGATACGCAGTATTTT,CASGLLAGGTDTQYF
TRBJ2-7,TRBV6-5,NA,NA,TGTGCCAGCAGTTCGAGGCCAAGCTCCTACGAGCAGTACTTC,CASSSRPSSYEQYF
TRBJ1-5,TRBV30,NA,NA,TGTGCCTGGTCGTTGTCGGTCAATCAGCCCCAGCATTTT,CAWSLSVNQPQHF